This passage covers 8 T cell receptor beta chains from one sample sequenced in a study of beta chain features in type 1 diabetes (dated by TCRdb to between 2018 and 2020). Libraries were constructed by the immunoSEQ multiplex PCR assay. The High Capacity cDNA Reverse Transcription Kit was used to reverse transcribe all of the isolated RNA, meaning that expressed TCRB transcripts were what got sequenced. In TCRdb, the immuneACCESS table is reduced to in-frame sequences with V and J assigned. These tables do not hold every clone; where another copy was compared, an unresolved V gene accounts for under half, and the others remain unexplained. Here the sample has approximately 380,000 clones; about 16% occur a single time. About 0.02% of the sample is taken by the ten largest. Input material: naive CD4+ T cells from blood. The cell subset or site label, read with the paper, signifies: true naive CD4+ T cells. Receptor source: a woman between 18 and 29 years old in good health.

The rearrangement links TRBV5-1 to TRBJ1-1; 8 nucleotides align to TRBD1. This CDR3 is built from 12 residues. Unmatched junction bases numbered 4, after V lost 5 bases and J lost 7 bases. The germline CDR1 and CDR2 sequences are SGHRS and YFSETQ. CDR3 region: CASRSDRDEAFF. The CDR3 region has the DNA TGCGCCAGCAGATCGGACAGGGATGAAGCTTTCTTT. Together with reference TRBV5-1 and TRBJ1-1, the CDR3 gives the full variable domain: KAGVTQTPRYLIKTRGQQVTLSCSPISGHRSVSWYQQTPGQGLQFLFEYFSETQRNKGNFPGRFSGRQFSNSRSEMNVSTLELGDSALYLCASRSDRDEAFFGQGTRLTVV.

This clone was seen more than once but under ten times. This sequence joins TRBV7-6 and TRBJ2-1; TRBD2 aligns across 7 bases. CDR3 size: 15 residues. Trimming cost V 8 bases and J 4 bases; bases outside gene matches: 11. Germline V lookup: CDR1 SGHVS, CDR2 FNYEAQ. CDR3 amino acids: CASAIEAGIYNEQFF. In DNA form, the CDR3 reads TGTGCCAGCGCGATTGAAGCGGGGATTTACAATGAGCAGTTCTTC.

The chain employs TRBV19 and TRBJ1-5; D is undetermined. Trimming took 3 bases from V and 6 from J, leaving 9 bases between them. The CDR3 totals 13 residues. Per the germline V gene, CDR1 is LNHDA and CDR2 is SQIVND (reference sequence). CDR3 protein: CASSISGGQPQHF. CDR3 in DNA: TGTGCCAGTAGTATCAGCGGAGGTCAGCCCCAGCATTTT.

For this clone: Other DNA sequences from this sample encode an identical CDR3 as well. The rearrangement links TRBV5-1 to TRBJ2-1; 7 nucleotides line up with TRBD2. The CDR3 loop spans 15 amino acids. Germline assignment: CDR1 SGHRS and CDR2 YFSETQ. The V gene end was trimmed by 0 bases and the J gene end by 0 bases; junction bases not matched to a gene: 0. CDR3: CASSLGGGSYNEQFF. The CDR3 nucleotides are TGCGCCAGCAGCTTGGGGGGGGGCTCCTACAATGAGCAGTTCTTC.

This clone is a singleton in its sample. Other DNA sequences in the sample encode the same CDR3. The chain employs TRBV18 and TRBJ2-7; 7 bases align to TRBD2. The CDR3 sequence is 12 residues long. V trimming: 3 bases; J trimming: 4 bases; junction bases outside the gene matches: 0. CDR1 and CDR2 from the germline V gene are KGHSH and LQKENI. CDR3 bases: TGTGCCAGCTCACCGGGAGGGTACGAGCAGTACTTC. It specifies CASSPGGYEQYF.

In its sample, this clone was seen once. The V call is TRBV2, the J call TRBJ1-2; D gene uncertain. V was shortened by 2 bases and J by 3 bases, with 10 bases between the two germline ends. The CDR3 is 14 amino acids. CDR1 and CDR2 (germline): SNHLY, FYNNEI. CDR3 region: CASSELTQDYGYTF. The CDR3 DNA reads as TGTGCCAGCAGTGAACTGACCCAGGACTATGGCTACACCTTC.

This clone was observed a handful of times. This chain connects TRBV7-9 to TRBJ1-2, with D possibly TRBD1 on 5 matching bases. Per the germline V gene, CDR1 is SEHNR and CDR2 is FQNEAQ (reference sequence). Trimming shortened V by 5 bases and J by 8 bases, and 21 bases separated the two germline ends. This CDR3 is 15 amino acids long. CDR3 coding DNA: TGTGCCAGCAGCGACGTACAGGCGGGGCCTCCCGGCTACACCTTC. Translated, it gives CASSDVQAGPPGYTF.

In this sample, this clone turned up a few times. This chain joins TRBV11-1 and TRBJ2-1; D call uncertain. V lost 5 bases and J 6 bases, leaving 8 bases between the germline ends. This CDR3 is built from 12 residues. CDR1 and CDR2 from the germline V gene are SGHAT and FQDESV (reference sequence). The CDR3: CASSPVRNEQFF. CDR3 bases: TGTGCCAGCAGCCCCGTGCGCAATGAGCAGTTCTTC. The variable domain in full, completed from reference TRBV11-1 and TRBJ2-1, reads EAEVAQSPRYKITEKSQAVAFWCDPISGHATLYWYRQILGQGPELLVQFQDESVVDDSQLPKDRFSAERLKGVDSTLKIQPAELGDSAMYLCASSPVRNEQFFGPGTRLTVL.